One and the same sample provided the 3 T cell receptor beta chains below, sequenced in a study of blood T cell repertoires in COVID-19. Sequenced by immunoSEQ multiplex PCR; TCRdb stores in-frame clones only, minus some. This sample has some 240,000 clones, with around 90% found just once. The sample taken for sequencing was PBMCs or T cells enriched from blood (not recorded which). The origin of the receptors is a woman aged 40-49 years who had been exposed to COVID-19.

The rearrangement links TRBV5-6 to TRBJ2-5; 12 bases are shared with TRBD2. CDR3 size: 16 residues. Germline assignment: CDR1 SGHDT and CDR2 YYEEEE. The ends lost 4 bases at V and 4 bases at J; junction bases unmatched: 8. The CDR3 nucleotides are TGTGCCAGCAGCCCACTAGCGGGAGGCGAGGTAGAGACCCAGTACTTC. This sequence encodes CASSPLAGGEVETQYF.

The chain recombines TRBV6-5 with TRBJ1-4; weak D call: TRBD1 (5 bases). Per the germline V gene, CDR1 is MNHEY and CDR2 is SVGAGI. The V and J ends lost 5 bases and 10 bases respectively, with 20 bases between them. The CDR3 runs to 15 residues. CDR3 sequence: CASSPVGGEVVKLFF. CDR3 nucleotide sequence: TGTGCCAGCAGTCCCGTGGGGGGAGAAGTGGTAAAACTGTTTTTT.

CDR3 residues: CASSPRGLYGYTF. For the CDR3, the DNA is TGTGCCAGCTCACCACGGGGGCTCTATGGCTACACCTTC. The chain joins TRBV18 to TRBJ1-2, with TRBD1 as a possible D gene (6 bases). CDR1 is KGHSH, CDR2 LQKENI, per germline. V was pared by 1 base and J by 4 bases, with 7 bases between. This CDR3 region has 13 residues.